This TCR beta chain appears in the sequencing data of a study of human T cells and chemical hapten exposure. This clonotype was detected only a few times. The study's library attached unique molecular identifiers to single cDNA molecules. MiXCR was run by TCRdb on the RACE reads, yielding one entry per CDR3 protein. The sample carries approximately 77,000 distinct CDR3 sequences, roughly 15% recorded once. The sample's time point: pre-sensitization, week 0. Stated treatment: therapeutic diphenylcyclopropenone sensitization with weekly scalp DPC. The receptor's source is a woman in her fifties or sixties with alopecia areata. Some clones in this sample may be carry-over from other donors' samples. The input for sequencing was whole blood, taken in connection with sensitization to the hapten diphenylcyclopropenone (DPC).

The CDR3 sequence: CASSLTGGTEAFF. The CDR3 DNA reads as TGTGCCAGCAGTTTGACAGGGGGCACTGAAGCTTTCTTT. The chain uses TRBV28 and TRBJ1-1; 9 positions agree with TRBD1. Germline V gene lookup returns CDR1 MDHEN and CDR2 SYDVKM. This CDR3 region has 13 residues. Trimming cost V 3 bases and J 4 bases; bases outside gene matches: 0. The full variable domain, completed using reference TRBV28 and TRBJ1-1, is DVKVTQSSRYLVKRTGEKVFLECVQDMDHENMFWYRQDPGLGLRLIYFSYDVKMKEKGDIPEGYSVSREKKERFSLILESASTNQTSMYLCASSLTGGTEAFFGQGTRLTVV.